This T cell receptor (beta chain) was captured in a study of T cell responses to AZD1222 COVID-19 vaccine. This CDR3 spans 14 amino acids. V lost 3 bases to trimming and J lost 8 bases, with 14 bases between them. Looked up from germline, CDR1 is SGHTA and CDR2 is FQGNSA. Only in-frame clones appear in the TCRdb table, and some are missing; sequencing was by immunoSEQ multiplex PCR. The sample holds more than 150,000 clones, 85% to 90% seen once. The sample consisted of peripheral blood, taken 28 days after the second AZD1222 dose. V is TRBV7-2 and J is TRBJ2-1; D is undetermined. This receptor was identified in an adult who received the AZD1222 COVID-19 vaccine. The CDR3 reads CASSFHVAWDEQFF. The CDR3 coding sequence is TGTGCCAGCAGCTTCCACGTTGCCTGGGATGAGCAGTTCTTC.